These T cell receptor beta chains were read from a single sample in a study of blood T cell repertoires in COVID-19. Profiling relied on immunoSEQ multiplex PCR, and the TCRdb table lists in-frame clones only, not all of them. The data show approximately 90,000 clones, 65% to 85% seen once. Sequencing used peripheral blood. Receptors originate from a man in his 70s with COVID-19, enrolled during active disease. CDR3s include the opening cysteine and the closing phenylalanine or tryptophan. D genes are given only for firm matches. Clone size is shown for a subset of rows, as once, few, many or a class of expanded clone.

abundance: once; j_gene: TRBJ1-1; d_gene: NA; v_gene: TRBV6-5; CDR3nt: TGTGCCAGCAGTTTCAACAGGGAACTGAACACTGAAGCTTTCTTT; CDR3aa: CASSFNRELNTEAFF
abundance: NA; j_gene: TRBJ1-2; d_gene: NA; v_gene: TRBV10-3; CDR3nt: TGTGCCATCAGAGACAGCAGTGGGGGCTACACCTTC; CDR3aa: CAIRDSSGGYTF
abundance: many; j_gene: TRBJ1-5; d_gene: NA; v_gene: TRBV2; CDR3nt: TGTGCCAGCAGGACAGATAGCAATCAGCCCCAGCATTTT; CDR3aa: CASRTDSNQPQHF
abundance: few; j_gene: TRBJ2-7; d_gene: TRBD2; v_gene: TRBV27; CDR3nt: TGTGCCAGCAGTTCGCGTAGCGGGAGTGACGAGCAGTACTTC; CDR3aa: CASSSRSGSDEQYF
abundance: NA; j_gene: TRBJ2-1; d_gene: TRBD2; v_gene: TRBV28; CDR3nt: TGTGCCAGCAGTGGGAATAGCGGGAGGGCCAATGAGCAGTTCTTC; CDR3aa: CASSGNSGRANEQFF
abundance: NA; j_gene: TRBJ1-6; d_gene: TRBD1; v_gene: TRBV6-5; CDR3nt: TGTGCCAGCGTCCGGGACAGGGTTTATTCACCCCTCCACTTT; CDR3aa: CASVRDRVYSPLHF
abundance: NA; j_gene: TRBJ2-7; d_gene: NA; v_gene: TRBV20-1; CDR3nt: TGCAGTGCCGGGTACCGGGAGCAGTACTTC; CDR3aa: CSAGYREQYF
abundance: NA; j_gene: TRBJ2-5; d_gene: TRBD2; v_gene: TRBV2; CDR3nt: TGTGCCAGCAATGGACTAGCGGGAGGCGGGGAGACCCAGTACTTC; CDR3aa: CASNGLAGGGETQYF
abundance: NA; j_gene: TRBJ1-5; d_gene: NA; v_gene: TRBV6-5; CDR3nt: TGTGCCAGCAGTCTGACAGATAGCAATCAGCCCCAGCATTTT; CDR3aa: CASSLTDSNQPQHF
abundance: NA; j_gene: TRBJ2-1; d_gene: NA; v_gene: TRBV6-6; CDR3nt: TGTGCCAGCAGTTCCGTTTCAGGGGTGGCTGAGCAGTTCTTC; CDR3aa: CASSSVSGVAEQFF
abundance: NA; j_gene: TRBJ1-2; d_gene: NA; v_gene: TRBV30; CDR3nt: TGTGCCTGGAGTGTGAGGGCCTATGGCTACACCTTC; CDR3aa: CAWSVRAYGYTF
abundance: NA; j_gene: TRBJ2-3; d_gene: TRBD2; v_gene: TRBV10-3; CDR3nt: TGTGCCATTGGACTAGCGGGAGCTAGCACAGATACGCAGTATTTT; CDR3aa: CAIGLAGASTDTQYF
abundance: NA; j_gene: TRBJ2-3; d_gene: NA; v_gene: TRBV6-1; CDR3nt: TGTGCCAGCAGTTTCACAGTATCCACAGATACGCAGTATTTT; CDR3aa: CASSFTVSTDTQYF
abundance: NA; j_gene: TRBJ2-7; d_gene: TRBD1; v_gene: TRBV7-3; CDR3nt: TGTGCCAGCAGCCTCAACCCCGGGACAGACGAGCAGTACTTC; CDR3aa: CASSLNPGTDEQYF
abundance: NA; j_gene: TRBJ2-5; d_gene: TRBD1; v_gene: TRBV28; CDR3nt: TGTGCCAGCAGTTCAGCCGGGACAGGGCAAGAGACCCAGTACTTC; CDR3aa: CASSSAGTGQETQYF
abundance: few; j_gene: TRBJ2-1; d_gene: TRBD1; v_gene: TRBV11-3; CDR3nt: TGTGCCAGCAGTCTTACCGGGACAGGGGTTGGTGAGCAGTTCTTC; CDR3aa: CASSLTGTGVGEQFF
abundance: NA; j_gene: TRBJ2-4; d_gene: TRBD1; v_gene: TRBV3-1/TRBV3-2; CDR3nt: TGTGCCAGCAGCCCCCCGGACAGGGTGGACATTCAGTACTTC; CDR3aa: CASSPPDRVDIQYF
abundance: NA; j_gene: TRBJ2-3; d_gene: TRBD2; v_gene: TRBV19; CDR3nt: TGTGCCAGTACCAAACGGACTAGCGGGAGGGCCGGCGCAGATACGCAGTATTTT; CDR3aa: CASTKRTSGRAGADTQYF
abundance: NA; j_gene: TRBJ2-7; d_gene: NA; v_gene: TRBV7-8; CDR3nt: TGTGCCAGCAGCTTAGTTATTGGACACACCTACGAGCAGTACTTC; CDR3aa: CASSLVIGHTYEQYF
abundance: NA; j_gene: TRBJ1-3; d_gene: NA; v_gene: TRBV13; CDR3nt: TGTGCCAGCAGCCCATACACAGGCTCTGGAAACACCATATATTTT; CDR3aa: CASSPYTGSGNTIYF
abundance: few; j_gene: TRBJ1-1; d_gene: NA; v_gene: TRBV10-2; CDR3nt: TGCGCCAGCAGTAATCGACCGGGAGCCCCAGAAGCTTTCTTT; CDR3aa: CASSNRPGAPEAFF
abundance: NA; j_gene: TRBJ2-5; d_gene: TRBD2; v_gene: TRBV7-9; CDR3nt: TGTGCCAGCAGCTTAGAGGGTTGGCGGGGGTTAAAGACCCAGTACTTC; CDR3aa: CASSLEGWRGLKTQYF
abundance: few; j_gene: TRBJ1-2; d_gene: TRBD1; v_gene: TRBV2; CDR3nt: TGTGCCAGCTATTCGGGACAGGGATATAGCTATGGCTACACCTTC; CDR3aa: CASYSGQGYSYGYTF
abundance: few; j_gene: TRBJ1-5; d_gene: NA; v_gene: TRBV2; CDR3nt: TGTGCCAGCAGTGAGGAACAGGCAAATCAGCCCCAGCATTTT; CDR3aa: CASSEEQANQPQHF
abundance: NA; j_gene: TRBJ2-7; d_gene: NA; v_gene: TRBV4-1; CDR3nt: TGCGCCAGCAGCCAACCTAGCGACCCTTCCTACGAGCAGTACTTC; CDR3aa: CASSQPSDPSYEQYF
abundance: NA; j_gene: TRBJ2-3; d_gene: TRBD2; v_gene: TRBV5-4; CDR3nt: TGTGCCAGCAGCCCGAGCGGGAGGCGGGTAGATACGCAGTATTTT; CDR3aa: CASSPSGRRVDTQYF
abundance: NA; j_gene: TRBJ2-7; d_gene: TRBD1; v_gene: TRBV2; CDR3nt: TGTGCCAGCAGTGTTTGGCAGGGGGCAGGCGAGCAGTACTTC; CDR3aa: CASSVWQGAGEQYF